This T cell receptor (beta chain) originates from a study of T cells in Graves' hyperthyroidism and ophthalmopathy. V was shortened by 4 bases and J by 9 bases, with 18 bases between the two germline ends. Germline CDR1 and CDR2: SGHAT and FQNNGV. CDR3 length: 15 residues. A NOSPECS grade of at least 4, a Clinical Activity Score of at least 3 and duration under 3 months were recorded in ophthalmopathy patients. Fresh peripheral blood, about 10 ml of it, supplied the PBMCs. Whole-study findings and limits: Median prediction lead before ophthalmopathy onset was 6 to 8 months with the model.

The investigators amplified TCR beta CDR3 regions from RNA transcripts. HTBI primers were used for first-round RT-PCR of the TCR CDR3. One entry per CDR3 protein, called by TCRdb with MiXCR from the multiplex PCR reads. The top ten clones hold roughly 35% of a sample with about 330,000 distinct CDR3 sequences, approximately 15% of them seen once. This clonotype was observed at least ten times. The antigen is undetermined. The clonotype was recovered from a woman aged 40 to 50 with Graves' ophthalmopathy. This rearrangement joins TRBV11-2 to TRBJ2-2, with D perhaps matching TRBD1 (6 bases). The material sequenced was blood. For the CDR3, the DNA is TGTGCCAGCAGCTCCGAACGACTTGGGGGCTGGGAGCTGTTTTTT. Translating it yields CASSSERLGGWELFF. Together with reference TRBV11-2 and TRBJ2-2, the CDR3 gives the full variable domain: EAGVAQSPRYKIIEKRQSVAFWCNPISGHATLYWYQQILGQGPKLLIQFQNNGVVDDSQLPKDRFSAERLKGVDSTLKIQPAKLEDSAVYLCASSSERLGGWELFFGEGSRLTVL.